The 20 T cell receptor beta chains below all came from one sample that was sequenced in a study of blood T cells in healthy people across ages. Next came a second PCR, run for about 6 to 11 cycles, which used a sample-barcoded 5' primer along with a J-beta primer mix. TCRdb processed the 5' RACE reads anew with MiXCR; each CDR3 protein has one entry. The sample has hundreds of thousands of distinct CDR3 sequences, around a fifth seen once. The source material was blood. Receptors originate from a man aged 65 to 85 in good health.

The chain joins TRBV5-1 to TRBJ2-3; 9 bases agree with TRBD1. The CDR3 length is 17 residues. V shed 0 bases and J 6 bases; nucleotides not matched to a gene: 11. CDR1 and CDR2 from the germline V gene are SGHRS and YFSETQ. The CDR3 DNA follows: TGCGCCAGCAGCTTGGTCCCCGGGACAGGGTCTGTTGATACGCAGTATTTT. Protein product: CASSLVPGTGSVDTQYF. The variable domain in full, completed from reference TRBV5-1 and TRBJ2-3, reads KAGVTQTPRYLIKTRGQQVTLSCSPISGHRSVSWYQQTPGQGLQFLFEYFSETQRNKGNFPGRFSGRQFSNSRSEMNVSTLELGDSALYLCASSLVPGTGSVDTQYFGPGTRLTVL.

The sample holds a few counts of this clonotype. The J gene is TRBJ2-7, the V gene TRBV18; 8 bases are shared with TRBD1. CDR1 and CDR2 (germline): KGHSH, LQKENI. The V gene end was trimmed by 3 bases and the J gene end by 2 bases; junction bases not matched to a gene: 6. The CDR3 has 15 amino acids. In DNA form, the CDR3 reads TGTGCCAGCTCACCCGGGACAGGTTATACCTACGAGCAGTACTTC. Translating gives CASSPGTGYTYEQYF.

This clonotype turned up a few times. This sequence joins TRBV4-1 and TRBJ2-5; TRBD2 might be the D (5 bases). The CDR3 runs to 16 residues. The V end lost 0 bases, the J end lost 4 bases, and 15 bases lay between the germline ends. Germline CDR1 reads MGHRA; CDR2 reads YSYEKL. The DNA of the CDR3 is TGCGCCAGCAGCCAAGATTTTCCGGGGTCGTTAGAGACCCAGTACTTC. It encodes CASSQDFPGSLETQYF.

The chain combines TRBV25-1 with TRBJ1-2, with 8 nucleotides matching TRBD1. V lost 2 bases, J lost 4 bases, and 6 bases stayed unmatched. This CDR3 contains 15 residues. Germline CDR1 is MGHDK and CDR2 is SYGVNS. CDR3 sequence reads: CASSEGNRGSYGYTF. The CDR3 DNA is TGTGCCAGCAGTGAAGGTAACAGGGGGAGCTATGGCTACACCTTC.

In its sample, this clonotype was seen a few times. The rearrangement joins TRBV9 to TRBJ2-1, with TRBD2 matching 7 bases. In germline, CDR1 is SGDLS, CDR2 YYNGEE. The CDR3 sequence is 16 residues long. Trimming at V came to 0 bases and at J to 4 bases, leaving 7 bases not matched to a gene. The CDR3 DNA reads TGTGCCAGCAGCGTAGTCGTCAGCGGGGATTACAATGAGCAGTTCTTC. Its protein is CASSVVVSGDYNEQFF.

The J gene is TRBJ2-3, the V gene TRBV5-1; the match to TRBD1 covers 9 bases. The V and J ends lost 4 bases and 4 bases, in that order; junction bases with no gene match: 10. Germline-derived CDR1 and CDR2 are SGHRS and YFSETQ. The CDR3 runs to 16 residues. The CDR3 DNA reads as TGCGCCAGCAGCACCGCGGGACAGGGAGGCGCAGATACGCAGTATTTT. Protein: CASSTAGQGGADTQYF.

This clonotype appeared a few times. V and J are TRBV20-1 and TRBJ2-7; 7 nucleotides align to TRBD2. CDR1 is DFQATT and CDR2 is SNEGSKA in the germline V gene (reference sequence). This CDR3 region has 13 residues. V lost 6 bases to trimming and J lost 3 bases; unmatched junction nucleotides: 8. CDR3 region: CSAGLVGGYEQYF. CDR3 bases: TGCAGTGCCGGACTAGTCGGTGGCTACGAGCAGTACTTC.

Only a few counts were recorded for this clonotype. V usage is TRBV12-3 or TRBV12-4 and J usage is TRBJ1-1; D uncertain. The CDR3 totals 12 residues. The V and J ends lost 5 bases and 11 bases respectively, with 15 bases between them. CDR3 DNA sequence: TGTGCCAGCAGTATCAAAGTTGGTCATGCTTTCTTT. Translating gives CASSIKVGHAFF.

The chain is built from TRBV20-1 and TRBJ2-5, with no clear D. Germline CDR1 DFQATT, CDR2 SNEGSKA (reference sequence). The CDR3 length is 12 residues. Trimming removed 5 bases from V and 2 bases from J, with 9 bases in between. DNA of the CDR3: TGCAGTGCTCCCGACCTTCAAGAGACCCAGTACTTC. This sequence encodes CSAPDLQETQYF.

There are a few counts of this clonotype. V gene TRBV12-3 or TRBV12-4 combines with J gene TRBJ1-5, with TRBD1 as a possible D gene (6 bases). Trimming stripped 6 bases from V and 0 bases from J, with 15 bases between. This CDR3 region has 16 residues. The CDR3 DNA follows: TGTGCCAGCAGAGCGGCCGGGACAAATAGCAATCAGCCCCAGCATTTT. As protein: CASRAAGTNSNQPQHF.

Remarks on this clonotype: Its ends do not fully match the called genes, so a read error is possible. This chain uses TRBV18 with TRBJ1-4; D not certain. Germline assignment: CDR1 KGHSH and CDR2 LQKENI. The CDR3 is 16 residues long. DNA for the CDR3: TGTGCCAGCTCGCCGACGGCCATAACAACTAGTGAAAAACTGTTTTTT. The encoded protein is CASSPTAITTSEKLFF.

This clonotype was seen a handful of times. This rearrangement joins TRBV12-3 or TRBV12-4 to TRBJ2-7; D is unclear. The CDR3 length is 12 residues. Between the trimmed V and J ends, which lost 7 bases and 1 base, there was a span of 8 bases. CDR3 in DNA: TGTGCCAGCATGGACCCGTCCTACGAGCAGTACTTC. This sequence encodes CASMDPSYEQYF.

The chain carries TRBV12-3 or TRBV12-4 and TRBJ2-4, with D uncertain. The CDR3 is made up of 15 amino acids. V was pared by 3 bases and J by 2 bases, with 11 bases between. The CDR3, as DNA: TGTGCCAGCAGTTTTGGGGTTGGATCCAAAAACATTCAGTACTTC. Translation gives CASSFGVGSKNIQYF.

Of note for this clonotype: The junction departs from germline at one end; a sequencing error may be responsible. The rearrangement uses TRBV9 and TRBJ2-1, with D possibly TRBD2 on 5 matching bases. Germline CDR1 is SGDLS and CDR2 is YYNGEE. This CDR3 has 13 amino acids. The CDR3 is CASGVELVREQFF. DNA of the CDR3: TGTGCCAGCGGCGTAGAACTAGTTCGTGAGCAGTTCTTC.

The rearrangement links TRBV29-1 to TRBJ2-5, with TRBD2 matching over 9 bases. TRBJ2-1 matches the DNA end more closely, so the J call is doubtful. The germline V gene has CDR1 SQVTM and CDR2 ANQGSEA. CDR3 length equals 12 residues. The CDR3 here is CSARGLANEQFF. DNA of the CDR3: TGCAGCGCACGGGGACTAGCCAATGAGCAGTTCTTC.

This clonotype was picked up a small number of times. The chain is built from TRBV7-2 and TRBJ2-7; a possible D gene is TRBD2 (6 bases). The CDR3 spans 16 residues. Per germline, CDR1 SGHTA and CDR2 FQGNSA. V dropped 4 bases and J dropped 3 bases, with 19 bases sitting between them. The CDR3 loop reads CASSYAFGRGGYEQYF. Here the CDR3 DNA reads TGTGCCAGCAGCTACGCTTTTGGGCGGGGAGGCTACGAGCAGTACTTC.

This clonotype appeared a few times. The chain carries TRBV12-3 or TRBV12-4 and TRBJ1-5; TRBD1 might be the D (5 bases). The CDR3 covers 15 residues. V was clipped by 4 bases and J by 6 bases, with 16 bases between them. CDR3: CASSWGTTKGQPQHF. CDR3 in DNA: TGTGCCAGCAGTTGGGGCACAACCAAGGGTCAGCCCCAGCATTTT.

This clonotype was found a few times. This chain links TRBV23-1 with TRBJ1-2; TRBD1 matches 7 bases. Being an ORF, TRBV23-1 has a function that is uncertain. The V segment lost 0 bases and the J segment 3 bases; nucleotides outside the gene matches: 10. The CDR3 runs 17 residues. The CDR3 bases are TGCGCCAGCAGTCAATCCCCCAGGGGGGAATTCGACTATGGCTACACCTTC. Its protein product is CASSQSPRGEFDYGYTF.

This clonotype has only a few counts. The chain employs TRBV9 and TRBJ2-1; possible D gene TRBD2, 7 bases. V was pared by 7 bases and J by 2 bases, with 13 bases between. The CDR3 is 14 residues long. CDR1 SGDLS and CDR2 YYNGEE come from the germline V gene. The CDR3 is CASGGRGAYNEQFF. The CDR3, as DNA: TGTGCCAGCGGGGGGAGGGGGGCCTACAATGAGCAGTTCTTC.

There are a few counts of this clonotype. V usage is TRBV7-9 and J usage is TRBJ2-5, with D possibly being TRBD1 (5 bases). Germline V gives CDR1 SEHNR, CDR2 FQNEAQ (reference sequence). CDR3 length: 14 amino acids. Deletions cut 3 bases from V and 1 base from J, with 9 bases between. Written as DNA, the CDR3 is TGTGCCAGCAGCTTTGACAGTCTCCAAGAGACCCAGTACTTC. This sequence encodes CASSFDSLQETQYF.